The next 13 T cell receptor beta chains were all read from a single sample in a study of graft-versus-host responses after intestinal transplantation. Some clones are missing from TCRdb's copy, which holds only in-frame ones; the method was immunoSEQ multiplex PCR. The sample shows about 45,000 clones, roughly nine tenths of them seen only once. The sample in question was PBMCs, obtained 524 days after transplant. Source of these receptors: a human patient who received an intestinal transplant, so some T cells may come from the graft donor.

This sequence joins TRBV6-6 and TRBJ1-2; D call uncertain. Trimming pared 6 bases from V and 8 bases from J, leaving 13 bases between. CDR3 length: 12 residues. The germline V gene encodes CDR1 MNHNY and CDR2 SVGAGI (reference sequence). CDR3 loop: CASSRAGGGYTF. CDR3 nucleotide sequence: TGTGCCAGCAGCCGGGCAGGTGGGGGCTACACCTTC.

This chain links TRBV19 with TRBJ2-1; D is undetermined. Trimming took off 7 bases at V and 10 bases at J, with 11 bases between the two ends. This CDR3 spans 11 amino acids. Germline CDR1 LNHDA, CDR2 SQIVND (reference sequence). CDR3: CASKSSEEQFF. CDR3 DNA: TGTGCCAGTAAATCAAGTGAAGAGCAGTTCTTC.

CDR3 coding DNA: TGTGCCAGCAGCGTAACCGGGACAGGGGACACTGAAGCTTTCTTT. It encodes CASSVTGTGDTEAFF. The J gene is TRBJ1-1, the V gene TRBV9, with 10 bases identical to TRBD1. The germline CDR1 and CDR2 sequences are SGDLS and YYNGEE. The CDR3 runs 15 residues. The ends lost 1 base at V and 3 bases at J; junction bases unmatched: 3.

In DNA, the CDR3 is TGTGCCAGCACGGATGGAGTGGCAGGTCGGTACGAGCAGTACTTC. Its protein product is CASTDGVAGRYEQYF. The V and J genes are TRBV6-5 and TRBJ2-7; no reliable D call. V was clipped by 7 bases and J by 4 bases, with 20 bases between them. This CDR3 is 15 amino acids long. CDR1 and CDR2 from the germline V gene are MNHEY and SVGAGI.

This chain joins TRBV5-1 and TRBJ2-2; no clear D. Germline CDR1 reads SGHRS; CDR2 reads YFSETQ. Trimming took 4 bases from V and 1 from J, leaving 8 bases between them. The CDR3 sequence is 14 residues long. The CDR3 nucleotides read TGCGCCAGCAGCAGGGCCTTGAACACCGGGGAGCTGTTTTTT. Encoded protein: CASSRALNTGELFF. Complete variable domain (other parts from reference TRBV5-1 and TRBJ2-2): KAGVTQTPRYLIKTRGQQVTLSCSPISGHRSVSWYQQTPGQGLQFLFEYFSETQRNKGNFPGRFSGRQFSNSRSEMNVSTLELGDSALYLCASSRALNTGELFFGEGSRLTVL.

This clone has just one count. The chain has TRBV7-9 and TRBJ2-1; D is possibly TRBD2 (5 bases). The CDR3 runs to 15 residues. Per germline, CDR1 SEHNR and CDR2 FQNEAQ (reference sequence). The germline V and J ends were trimmed by 7 bases and 2 bases, with 15 bases remaining between them. The CDR3 spells CASIPLGSPYNEQFF. CDR3 nucleotides: TGTGCCAGCATCCCGCTTGGGAGCCCCTACAATGAGCAGTTCTTC. Full variable domain (remainder filled in from reference TRBV7-9 and TRBJ2-1): DTGVSQNPRHKITKRGQNVTFRCDPISEHNRLYWYRQTLGQGPEFLTYFQNEAQLEKSRLLSDRFSAERPKGSFSTLEIQRTEQGDSAMYLCASIPLGSPYNEQFFGPGTRLTVL.

This clone was seen once. J is TRBJ2-4 and V is TRBV6-5, with a possible D match to TRBD2 (6 bases). V gave up 2 bases and J gave up 9 bases, with 17 bases separating them. The CDR3 runs 15 residues. CDR1 and CDR2 from the germline V gene are MNHEY and SVGAGI. For the CDR3, the DNA is TGTGCCAGCAGTTACGGGGCGCTTTTGGGGGGCATTCAGTACTTC. Its translation is CASSYGALLGGIQYF.

The chain has TRBV19 and TRBJ2-1; 8 nucleotides line up with TRBD1. The CDR3 has 18 residues. Germline V gene sequence: CDR1 LNHDA, CDR2 SQIVND (reference sequence). Losses at the gene ends were 1 base for V and 4 bases for J; bases not matched to a gene: 12. The CDR3 bases are TGTGCCAGTAGTATAGCAGAGACCGGGACAGGTGGATACAATGAGCAGTTCTTC. As protein: CASSIAETGTGGYNEQFF.

V usage is TRBV30 and J usage is TRBJ1-5; 9 bases are shared with TRBD1. Germline CDR1 reads GTSNPN; CDR2 reads SVGIG (reference sequence). After removal of 5 bases from V and 1 base from J, the junction contained 9 bases not matched to a gene. This CDR3 has 16 amino acids. CDR3: CAWDTGGGRSNQPQHF. CDR3 nucleotides: TGTGCCTGGGATACAGGGGGCGGTCGGAGCAATCAGCCCCAGCATTTT. The full variable domain, in which reference TRBV30 and TRBJ1-5 provide the parts outside the CDR3, is SQTIHQWPATLVQPVGSPLSLECTVEGTSNPNLYWYRQAAGRGLQLLFYSVGIGQISSEVPQNLSASRPQDRQFILSSKKLLLSDSGFYLCAWDTGGGRSNQPQHFGDGTRLSIL.

This clone was counted a single time. The V call is TRBV2, the J call TRBJ2-7, with D maybe TRBD1 (5 bases). V gave up 4 bases and J gave up 2 bases, with 18 bases separating them. Germline CDR1 is SNHLY and CDR2 is FYNNEI. This CDR3 has 16 residues. The CDR3 here is CASSVLTAAPTYEQYF. CDR3 coding DNA: TGTGCCAGCAGTGTGTTGACAGCCGCCCCCACCTACGAGCAGTACTTC.

The CDR3, as DNA: TGTGCCAGCTCTCGGACAGGGGGGAATGAAAAACTGTTTTTT. This gives the protein CASSRTGGNEKLFF. This chain connects TRBV18 to TRBJ1-4; 10 bases agree with TRBD1. V shed 6 bases and J 5 bases; nucleotides not matched to a gene: 3. Germline values: CDR1 KGHSH, CDR2 LQKENI. The CDR3 is 14 residues long.

V and J are TRBV27 and TRBJ1-1; weak D call: TRBD1 (5 bases). The CDR3 contains 15 residues. From germline, CDR1 is MNHEY and CDR2 SMNVEV (reference sequence). V dropped 3 bases and J dropped 3 bases, with 14 bases sitting between them. CDR3 residues: CASSLGSGRDTEAFF. CDR3 DNA: TGTGCCAGCAGTTTGGGGAGTGGCAGGGACACTGAAGCTTTCTTT.

The chain combines TRBV4-1 with TRBJ1-3; 9 nucleotides match TRBD1. Germline V gene lookup returns CDR1 MGHRA and CDR2 YSYEKL. CDR3 length: 18 amino acids. V dropped 1 base and J dropped 0; count of bases not matched to a gene: 7. Here the CDR3 reads CASSQVGGQGPSGNTIYF. The CDR3 nucleotides are TGCGCCAGCAGCCAAGTGGGGGGACAGGGACCCTCTGGAAACACCATATATTTT.